This T cell receptor (beta chain) was captured in a study of blood T cell repertoires in COVID-19. The CDR3 length is 12 residues. The V end was cut by 3 bases, the J end by 6 bases, with 9 bases between. Looked up from germline, CDR1 is DFQATT and CDR2 is SNEGSKA (reference sequence). Data came from immunoSEQ multiplex PCR; TCRdb stores just in-frame clones and leaves some out. The sample includes 150,000 or so clones, just over 85% of them seen just once. The sequenced sample was peripheral blood. This TCR derives from a man aged 60-69 years with acute or convalescent COVID-19. V gene TRBV20-1 combines with J gene TRBJ2-1; maybe TRBD2 (5 bases). For the CDR3, the DNA is TGCAGTGCTAGTGTGGCGGGCAATGAGCAGTTCTTC. Encoded protein: CSASVAGNEQFF.